What follows is one T cell receptor (beta chain) and its context. Its antigen is currently unknown. The data were obtained in a study of cytomegalovirus exposure and HLA in healthy donors. Study-wide points: Among CMV-associated TCR beta chains, most appeared HLA-restricted in a later analysis.

V trimming: 7 bases; J trimming: 6 bases; junction bases outside the gene matches: 7. The CDR3 spans 14 residues. Germline V CDR1 and CDR2: MDHEN, SYDVKM. The PCR had 60 Vbeta and 13 Jbeta primers. Only in-frame clones appear in the TCRdb table, and some are missing; sequencing was by immunoSEQ multiplex PCR. The sample has about 130,000 clones, 70% to 90% seen once; the top ten hold 20%. This receptor was identified in a man younger than 35 in good health and CMV-seropositive. V and J are TRBV28 and TRBJ1-5; TRBD1 matches 9 bases. Sample: PBMCs. CDR3 sequence (DNA): TGTGCCAGCATCCGCGGACAGGGGTTTCAGCCCCAGCATTTT. As protein: CASIRGQGFQPQHF.